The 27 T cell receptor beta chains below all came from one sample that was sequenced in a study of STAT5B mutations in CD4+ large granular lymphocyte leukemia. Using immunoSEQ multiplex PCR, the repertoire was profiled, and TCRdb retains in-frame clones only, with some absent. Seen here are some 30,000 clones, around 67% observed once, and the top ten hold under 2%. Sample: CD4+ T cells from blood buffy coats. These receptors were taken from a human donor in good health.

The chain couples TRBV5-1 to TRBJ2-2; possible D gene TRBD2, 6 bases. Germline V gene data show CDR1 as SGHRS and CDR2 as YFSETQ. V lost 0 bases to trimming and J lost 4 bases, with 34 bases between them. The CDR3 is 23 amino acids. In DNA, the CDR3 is TGCGCCAGCAGCTTGGGGGACCTTTCTATCCTAAGCCGGGACCCCGGGAGCACCGGGGAGCTGTTTTTT. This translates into CASSLGDLSILSRDPGSTGELFF. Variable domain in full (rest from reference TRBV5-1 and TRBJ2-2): KAGVTQTPRYLIKTRGQQVTLSCSPISGHRSVSWYQQTPGQGLQFLFEYFSETQRNKGNFPGRFSGRQFSNSRSEMNVSTLELGDSALYLCASSLGDLSILSRDPGSTGELFFGEGSRLTVL.

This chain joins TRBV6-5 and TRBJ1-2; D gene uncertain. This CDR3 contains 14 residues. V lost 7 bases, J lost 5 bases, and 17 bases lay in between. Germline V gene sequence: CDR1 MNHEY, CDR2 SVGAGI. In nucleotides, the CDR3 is TGTGCCAGCACCCCACTCCACGGGCAGTATGGCTACACCTTC. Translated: CASTPLHGQYGYTF.

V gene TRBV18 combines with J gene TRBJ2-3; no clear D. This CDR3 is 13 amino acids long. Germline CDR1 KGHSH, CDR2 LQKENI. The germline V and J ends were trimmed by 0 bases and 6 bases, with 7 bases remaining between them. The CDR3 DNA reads TGTGCCAGCTCACCACCCAACGGGGATACGCAGTATTTT. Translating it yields CASSPPNGDTQYF.

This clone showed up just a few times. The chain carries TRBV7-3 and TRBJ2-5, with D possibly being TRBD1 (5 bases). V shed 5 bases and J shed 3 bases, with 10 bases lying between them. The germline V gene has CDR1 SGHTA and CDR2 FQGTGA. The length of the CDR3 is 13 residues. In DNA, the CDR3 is TGTGCCAGCAGCACACAGGTGGAAGAGACCCAGTACTTC. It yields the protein CASSTQVEETQYF.

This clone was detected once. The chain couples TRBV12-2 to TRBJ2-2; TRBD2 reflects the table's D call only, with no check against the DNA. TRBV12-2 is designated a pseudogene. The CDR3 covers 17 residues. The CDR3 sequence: CASRFPTSGLGTGELFF. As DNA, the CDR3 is TGTGCAAGTCGATTCCCGACTAGCGGGTTAGGTACCGGGGAGCTGTTTTTT.

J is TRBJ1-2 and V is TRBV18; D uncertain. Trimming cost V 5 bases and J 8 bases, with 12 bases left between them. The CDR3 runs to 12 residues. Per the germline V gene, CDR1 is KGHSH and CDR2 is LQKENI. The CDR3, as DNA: TGTGCCAGCTCATCGGACCGGACGGGCTACACCTTC. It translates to CASSSDRTGYTF.

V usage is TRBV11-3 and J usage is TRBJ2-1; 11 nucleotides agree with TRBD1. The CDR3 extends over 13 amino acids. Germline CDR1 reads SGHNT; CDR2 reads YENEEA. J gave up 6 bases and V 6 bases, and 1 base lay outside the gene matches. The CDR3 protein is CASRGTGGNEQFF. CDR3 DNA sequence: TGTGCCAGCAGGGGGACAGGGGGCAATGAGCAGTTCTTC.

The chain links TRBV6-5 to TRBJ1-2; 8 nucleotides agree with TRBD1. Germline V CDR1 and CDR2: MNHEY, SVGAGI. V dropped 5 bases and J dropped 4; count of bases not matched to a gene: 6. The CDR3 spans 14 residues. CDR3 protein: CASSLAGTGYGYTF. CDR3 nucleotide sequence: TGTGCCAGCAGTCTAGCCGGGACAGGCTATGGCTACACCTTC.

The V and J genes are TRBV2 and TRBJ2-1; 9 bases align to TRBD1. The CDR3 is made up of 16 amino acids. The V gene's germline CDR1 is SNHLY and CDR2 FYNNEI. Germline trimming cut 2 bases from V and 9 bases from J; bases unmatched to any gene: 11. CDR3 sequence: CASSERGQGWGGEQFF. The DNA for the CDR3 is TGTGCCAGCAGTGAAAGGGGACAGGGTTGGGGGGGTGAGCAGTTCTTC.

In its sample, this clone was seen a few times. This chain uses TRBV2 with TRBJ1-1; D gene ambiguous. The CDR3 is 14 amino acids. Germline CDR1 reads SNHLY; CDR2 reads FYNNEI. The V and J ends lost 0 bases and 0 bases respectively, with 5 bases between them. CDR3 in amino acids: CASSEARMNTEAFF. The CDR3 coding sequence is TGTGCCAGCAGTGAAGCTAGGATGAACACTGAAGCTTTCTTT.

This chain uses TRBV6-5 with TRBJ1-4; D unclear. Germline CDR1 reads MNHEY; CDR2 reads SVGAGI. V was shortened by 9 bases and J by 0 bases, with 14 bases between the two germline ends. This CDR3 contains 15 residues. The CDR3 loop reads CASCPDSATNEKLFF. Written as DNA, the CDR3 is TGTGCCAGTTGCCCGGATAGTGCAACTAATGAAAAACTGTTTTTT.

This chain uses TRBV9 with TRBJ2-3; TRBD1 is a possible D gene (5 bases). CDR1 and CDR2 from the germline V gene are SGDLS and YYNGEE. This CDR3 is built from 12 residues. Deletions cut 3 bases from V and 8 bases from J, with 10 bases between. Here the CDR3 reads CASSAERGTQYF. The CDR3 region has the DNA TGTGCCAGCAGCGCAGAAAGGGGTACGCAGTATTTT.

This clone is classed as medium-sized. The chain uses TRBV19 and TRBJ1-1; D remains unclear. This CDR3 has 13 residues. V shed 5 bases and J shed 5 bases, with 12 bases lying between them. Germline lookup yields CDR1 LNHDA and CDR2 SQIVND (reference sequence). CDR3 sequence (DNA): TGTGCCAGTAGTCCCCCACGGAGGACTGAAGCTTTCTTT. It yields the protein CASSPPRRTEAFF. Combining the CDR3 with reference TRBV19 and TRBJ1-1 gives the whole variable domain DGGITQSPKYLFRKEGQNVTLSCEQNLNHDAMYWYRQDPGQGLRLIYYSQIVNDFQKGDIAEGYSVSREKKESFPLTVTSAQKNPTAFYLCASSPPRRTEAFFGQGTRLTVV.

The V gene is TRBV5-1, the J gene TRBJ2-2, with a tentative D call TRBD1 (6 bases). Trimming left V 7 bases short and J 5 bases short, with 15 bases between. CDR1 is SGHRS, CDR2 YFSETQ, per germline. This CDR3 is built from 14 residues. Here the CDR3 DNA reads TGCGCCAGCGTCAACACAGGGATTACCGGGGAGCTGTTTTTT. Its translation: CASVNTGITGELFF.

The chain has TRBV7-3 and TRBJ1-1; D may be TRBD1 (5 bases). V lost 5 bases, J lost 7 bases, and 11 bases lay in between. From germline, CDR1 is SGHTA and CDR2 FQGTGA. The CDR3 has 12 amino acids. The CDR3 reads CASSLDRGEAFF. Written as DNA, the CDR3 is TGTGCCAGCAGCCTTGACAGAGGTGAAGCTTTCTTT.

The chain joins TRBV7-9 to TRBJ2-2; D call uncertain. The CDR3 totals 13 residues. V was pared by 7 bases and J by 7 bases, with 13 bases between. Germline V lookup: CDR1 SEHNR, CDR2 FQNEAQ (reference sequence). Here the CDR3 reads CASTPGKGGELFF. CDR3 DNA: TGTGCCAGCACCCCGGGCAAGGGCGGGGAGCTGTTTTTT.

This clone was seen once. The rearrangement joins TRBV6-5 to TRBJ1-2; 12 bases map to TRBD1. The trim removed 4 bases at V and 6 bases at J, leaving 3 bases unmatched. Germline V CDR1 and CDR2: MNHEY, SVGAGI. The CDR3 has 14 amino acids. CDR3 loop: CASSWDRGHHGYTF. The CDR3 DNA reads TGTGCCAGCAGTTGGGACAGGGGGCATCATGGCTACACCTTC.

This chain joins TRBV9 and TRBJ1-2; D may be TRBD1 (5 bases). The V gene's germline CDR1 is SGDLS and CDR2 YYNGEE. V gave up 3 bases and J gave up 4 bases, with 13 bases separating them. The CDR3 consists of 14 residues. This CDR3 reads CASSAQDSFYGYTF. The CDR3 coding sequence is TGTGCCAGCAGCGCCCAAGACAGCTTCTATGGCTACACCTTC.

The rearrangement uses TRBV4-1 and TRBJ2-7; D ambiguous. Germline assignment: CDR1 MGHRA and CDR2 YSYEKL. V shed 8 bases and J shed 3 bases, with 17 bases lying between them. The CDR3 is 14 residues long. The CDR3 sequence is CASAWALGNYEQYF. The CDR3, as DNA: TGCGCCAGCGCATGGGCTTTGGGAAACTACGAGCAGTACTTC.

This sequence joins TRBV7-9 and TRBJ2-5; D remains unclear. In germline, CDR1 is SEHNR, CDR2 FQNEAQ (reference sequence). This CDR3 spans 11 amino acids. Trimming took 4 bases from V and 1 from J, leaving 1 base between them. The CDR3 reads CASSSQETQYF. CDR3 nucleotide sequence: TGTGCCAGCAGCTCCCAAGAGACCCAGTACTTC.

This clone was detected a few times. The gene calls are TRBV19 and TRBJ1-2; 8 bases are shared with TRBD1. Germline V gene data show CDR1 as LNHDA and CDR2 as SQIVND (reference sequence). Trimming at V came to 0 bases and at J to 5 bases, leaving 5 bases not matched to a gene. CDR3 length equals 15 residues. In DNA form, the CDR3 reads TGTGCCAGTAGTATAGATTCAGGGGGCGGATATGGCTACACCTTC. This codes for CASSIDSGGGYGYTF.

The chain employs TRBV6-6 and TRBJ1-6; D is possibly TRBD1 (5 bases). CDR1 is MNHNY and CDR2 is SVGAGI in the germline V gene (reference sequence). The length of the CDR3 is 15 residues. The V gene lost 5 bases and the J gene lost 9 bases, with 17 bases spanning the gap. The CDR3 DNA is TGTGCCAGCAGTCCCCGGGACCCGGGGAGTTCACCCCTCCACTTT. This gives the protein CASSPRDPGSSPLHF.

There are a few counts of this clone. The CDR3 DNA reads as TGTGCCCTGGGCGTCGGGGGGCTCTCTGGAAACACCATATATTTT. This gives the protein CALGVGGLSGNTIYF. V gene TRBV7-9 combines with J gene TRBJ1-3; a possible D gene is TRBD1 (6 bases). CDR3 length: 15 residues. Per germline, CDR1 SEHNR and CDR2 FQNEAQ (reference sequence). The V and J ends lost 11 bases and 0 bases respectively, with 17 bases between them.

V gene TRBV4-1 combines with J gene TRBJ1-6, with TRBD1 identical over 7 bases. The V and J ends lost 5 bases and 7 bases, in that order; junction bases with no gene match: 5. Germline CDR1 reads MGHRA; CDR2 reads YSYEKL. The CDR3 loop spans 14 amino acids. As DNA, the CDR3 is TGCGCCAGCAGCGGACAGGCGTCGAATTCACCCCTCCACTTT. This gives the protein CASSGQASNSPLHF.

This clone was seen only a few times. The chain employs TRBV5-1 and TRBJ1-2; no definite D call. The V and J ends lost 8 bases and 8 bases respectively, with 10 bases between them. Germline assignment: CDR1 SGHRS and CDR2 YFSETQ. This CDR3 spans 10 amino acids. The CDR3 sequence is CASPPGGYTF. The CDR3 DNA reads TGCGCCAGTCCCCCTGGGGGCTACACCTTC.

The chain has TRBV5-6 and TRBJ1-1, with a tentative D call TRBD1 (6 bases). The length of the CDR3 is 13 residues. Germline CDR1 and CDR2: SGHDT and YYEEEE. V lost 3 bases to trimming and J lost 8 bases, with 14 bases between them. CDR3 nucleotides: TGTGCCAGCAGCTACACCACGGGGGGCGAAGCTTTCTTT. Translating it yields CASSYTTGGEAFF. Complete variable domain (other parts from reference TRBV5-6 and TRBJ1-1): DAGVTQSPTHLIKTRGQQVTLRCSPKSGHDTVSWYQQALGQGPQFIFQYYEEEERQRGNFPDRFSGHQFPNYSSELNVNALLLGDSALYLCASSYTTGGEAFFGQGTRLTVV.

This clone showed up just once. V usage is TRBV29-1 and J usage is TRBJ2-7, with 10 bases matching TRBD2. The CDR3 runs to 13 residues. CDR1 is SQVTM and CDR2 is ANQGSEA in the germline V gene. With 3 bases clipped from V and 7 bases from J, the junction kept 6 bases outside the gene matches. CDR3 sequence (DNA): TGCAGCGTTGAGGGACCAGCGGGGGGGGAGCAGTACTTC. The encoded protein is CSVEGPAGGEQYF.